This T cell receptor beta chain was captured in a study of monozygotic twins with inflammatory bowel disease. Study-wide results and limits: Neither one strong signal nor one clonotype associated with IBD was supported.

TCR libraries were prepared from 3,500 to 4,500 ng total RNA each. For every sample, eight separate reactions were used to make cDNA. TCRdb reprocessed the 5' RACE reads; each CDR3 protein has one entry and no DNA is given. The sample table includes 45,000 or so distinct CDR3 sequences. Note on this clonotype: Its antigen remains unknown.

The CDR3 is 13 amino acids. CDR1 is DFQATT and CDR2 is SNEGSKA in the germline V gene (reference sequence). Sequences were obtained from blood. The clonotype was recovered from a human donor with ulcerative colitis or Crohn's disease, or a healthy co-twin of an affected twin (not recorded which). This sequence joins TRBV20-1 and TRBJ1-4; there is no DNA to check the TCRdb D call of TRBD1. The CDR3 loop reads CSARDTGMEKLFF.